These 9 T cell receptor beta chains were sequenced from one sample in a study of sequential checkpoint blockade in melanoma. Sequenced by immunoSEQ multiplex PCR; TCRdb stores in-frame clones only, minus some. The repertoire holds 6,900 or so clones, with roughly 74% as singletons. Treatment indicated: randomized to nivolumab then ipilimumab (arm A) or the reverse (arm B). The sequencing used CD8+ T cells sorted from blood (inferred from file names), collected from a patient given nivolumab and ipilimumab in sequence. These receptors were collected from a human donor with melanoma.

The gene calls are TRBV7-9 and TRBJ1-2; 12 positions match TRBD1. The CDR3 totals 15 residues. Unmatched junction bases numbered 5, after V lost 5 bases and J lost 4 bases. CDR1 and CDR2 (germline): SEHNR, FQNEAQ (reference sequence). The CDR3 spells CASSLGTGGLYGYTF. CDR3 sequence (DNA): TGTGCCAGCAGCCTTGGGACAGGGGGCCTCTATGGCTACACCTTC.

About this clone itself: The junction shows a germline mismatch at one end, possibly a read error. The J gene is TRBJ2-7, the V gene TRBV7-8; 16 bases match TRBD2. This CDR3 spans 12 amino acids. CDR1 is SGHVS, CDR2 FQNEAQ, per germline. The CDR3 spells CASSMGLAGGDF. CDR3 sequence (DNA): TGTGCCAGCAGCATGGGACTAGCGGGAGGGGATTTC.

The gene calls are TRBV15 and TRBJ2-1; TRBD1 agrees at 10 bases. The junction had 4 bases not matched to a gene; V was cut back by 3 bases and J by 8 bases. From germline, CDR1 is LNHNV and CDR2 YYDKDF (reference sequence). The CDR3 has 14 residues. This chain's CDR3 is CATSRDRGADEQFF. In DNA, the CDR3 is TGTGCCACCAGCAGGGACAGGGGGGCCGATGAGCAGTTCTTC. Full variable domain (remainder filled in from reference TRBV15 and TRBJ2-1): DAMVIQNPRYQVTQFGKPVTLSCSQTLNHNVMYWYQQKSSQAPKLLFHYYDKDFNNEADTPDNFQSRRPNTSFCFLDIRSPGLGDTAMYLCATSRDRGADEQFFGPGTRLTVL.

The J gene is TRBJ2-7, the V gene TRBV28; the D gene is possibly TRBD2 (5 bases). The CDR3 spans 16 residues. Germline V gene sequence: CDR1 MDHEN, CDR2 SYDVKM. Deletions cut 2 bases from V and 2 bases from J, with 16 bases between. Written as DNA, the CDR3 is TGTGCCAGCAGTTTAAGAGGGTCGGGAAGTCCCTACGAGCAGTACTTC. Amino acid sequence: CASSLRGSGSPYEQYF.

This sequence joins TRBV27 and TRBJ2-6; maybe TRBD1 (5 bases). Germline values: CDR1 MNHEY, CDR2 SMNVEV (reference sequence). V was pared by 4 bases and J by 2 bases, with 12 bases between. There are 16 residues in the CDR3. CDR3 sequence (DNA): TGTGCCAGCAGTTCCCACCAGGGTCCTGGGGCCAACGTCCTGACTTTC. This gives the protein CASSSHQGPGANVLTF.

The genes are TRBV4-1 and TRBJ1-2, with D perhaps matching TRBD1 (5 bases). CDR3 size: 16 residues. Germline V gene sequence: CDR1 MGHRA, CDR2 YSYEKL. V lost 4 bases to trimming and J lost 1 base, with 16 bases between them. CDR3 in amino acids: CASSPQQVNRNYGYTF. The DNA of the CDR3 is TGCGCCAGCAGCCCCCAACAGGTCAATCGTAACTATGGCTACACCTTC.

This chain links TRBV2 with TRBJ2-1; 8 nucleotides match TRBD1. Per the germline V gene, CDR1 is SNHLY and CDR2 is FYNNEI. The V gene end was trimmed by 2 bases and the J gene end by 6 bases; junction bases not matched to a gene: 6. The CDR3 runs to 15 residues. The CDR3, as DNA: TGTGCCAGCAGTGAATGGGCAGGGGGCTTCAATGAGCAGTTCTTC. It encodes CASSEWAGGFNEQFF.

The chain couples TRBV4-1 to TRBJ2-1; possible D gene TRBD2, 6 bases. The CDR3 loop spans 17 amino acids. Looked up from germline, CDR1 is MGHRA and CDR2 is YSYEKL. V lost 4 bases and J 7 bases, leaving 23 bases between the germline ends. Here the CDR3 reads CASSPQASSVLGNEQFF. CDR3 nucleotides: TGCGCCAGCAGCCCCCAGGCGTCTAGCGTGTTAGGTAATGAGCAGTTCTTC.

The chain links TRBV7-3 to TRBJ2-1; perhaps TRBD2 as D (6 bases). Trimming shortened V by 6 bases and J by 5 bases, and 17 bases separated the two germline ends. This CDR3 has 15 residues. Germline V lookup: CDR1 SGHTA, CDR2 FQGTGA. CDR3 DNA: TGTGCCAGCAGTCTAACCGGGACTTCCAACAATGAGCAGTTCTTC. Protein: CASSLTGTSNNEQFF.